The clone carrying this T cell receptor (beta chain) was seen at least ten times. The data are from a study of read filtering for tumor transcriptome and immune sequencing. As for the study in general: After DNase treatment, RNA was made into whole-transcriptome libraries.

Molecular barcoded adaptors covering alpha/delta and beta/gamma chains were used on roughly 400 ng RNA. TCRdb reprocessed the reads with MiXCR, giving one entry per CDR3 protein. Of approximately 41,000 distinct CDR3 sequences listed, about an eighth are singletons. CDR3 length equals 16 residues. Germline assignment: CDR1 LGHNA and CDR2 YSLEER. Trimming took off 0 bases at V and 0 bases at J, with 10 bases between the two ends. This TCR was sampled from a donor over 35 with multiple myeloma. The sequenced sample consisted of a population of CD138-negative cells sorted from bone marrow. The V and J genes are TRBV4-3 and TRBJ2-3, with a weak D call TRBD2 (5 bases). The CDR3 nucleotides are TGCGCCAGCAGCCAAGATGAAAGAGGGAGCACAGATACGCAGTATTTT. Its protein is CASSQDERGSTDTQYF.